The present T cell receptor beta chain was sequenced within a study of technical replicates of blood from a few donors. Here immunoSEQ multiplex PCR was the method, and the copy in TCRdb shows in-frame clones only, minus some. The top ten clones hold approximately 0.4% of a sample with more than 65,000 clones, roughly 92% of them seen once. The V and J ends lost 7 bases and 8 bases, in that order; junction bases with no gene match: 9. The CDR3 consists of 14 residues. Germline V gene sequence: CDR1 MNHNS, CDR2 SASEGT. The sequenced sample consisted of T cells isolated from PBMCs. The rearrangement links TRBV6-1 to TRBJ2-1; TRBD2 agrees at 9 bases. The clonotype originates from a human donor in good health. DNA for the CDR3: TGTGCCAGCACCTTTAGCGGGAGTGGCGATGAGCAGTTCTTC. It specifies CASTFSGSGDEQFF.